The entry that follows covers one T cell receptor (beta chain) sequence. What it binds is unknown. Given a much more abundant clone one base away, this may be a read error. A sample-barcoded 5' primer and a J-beta primer mix were used in a second PCR of roughly 7 to 11 cycles. MiXCR, run by TCRdb on the 5' RACE reads, gives a single entry per CDR3 protein. The data show roughly 680,000 distinct CDR3 sequences, roughly half seen once. The source of the sample is a study of blood T cells in healthy people across ages. Study-level results: Naive T cell percentage and TCR beta diversity correlated strongly.

Donors were healthy Caucasian individuals from Russia aged about 6 to 100. From germline, CDR1 is DFQATT and CDR2 SNEGSKA (reference sequence). CDR3 length equals 15 residues. Specimen: blood. The V gene is TRBV20-1, the J gene TRBJ2-4, with D possibly being TRBD2 (5 bases). With the DNA end fitting TRBJ2-7 better, the J assignment may be wrong. The clonotype originates from a woman aged 80 or older in good health. The CDR3 here is CSARPQRAATYEQYF. The CDR3 coding sequence is TGCAGTGCTAGACCCCAACGAGCGGCAACTTACGAGCAGTACTTC.